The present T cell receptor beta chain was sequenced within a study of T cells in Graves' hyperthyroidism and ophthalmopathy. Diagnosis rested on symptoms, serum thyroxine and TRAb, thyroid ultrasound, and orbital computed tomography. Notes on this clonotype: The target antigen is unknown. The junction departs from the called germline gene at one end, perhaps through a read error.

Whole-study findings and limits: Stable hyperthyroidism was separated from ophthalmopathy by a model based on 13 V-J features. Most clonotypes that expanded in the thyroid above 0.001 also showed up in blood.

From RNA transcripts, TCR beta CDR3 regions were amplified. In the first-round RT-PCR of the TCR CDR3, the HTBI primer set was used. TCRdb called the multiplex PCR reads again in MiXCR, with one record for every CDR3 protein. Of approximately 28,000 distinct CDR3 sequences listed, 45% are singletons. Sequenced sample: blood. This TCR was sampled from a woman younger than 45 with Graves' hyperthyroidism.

CDR3 nucleotide sequence: TGTGCCACCAGCTCTCCGCCCCTACTAGCGGCCCTACCCAATGGGCAGTTCTTC. Protein: CATSSPPLLAALPNGQFF. This rearrangement joins TRBV15 to TRBJ2-1; 8 bases align to TRBD2. This CDR3 contains 18 residues. Germline V lookup: CDR1 LNHNV, CDR2 YYDKDF (reference sequence).